Below, 5 T cell receptor beta chains from the same sample are listed, as sequenced in a study of T cell responses to AZD1222 COVID-19 vaccine. Sequencing used immunoSEQ multiplex PCR; TCRdb keeps in-frame clones, though not all of them. The profile covers 80,000 or so clones, with around 80% appearing a single time and roughly a quarter taken by the ten largest. Sequences were derived from peripheral blood, sampled 28 days after the second dose of the MenACWY control vaccine. The origin of the receptors is an adult who received the MenACWY meningococcal vaccine as a control.

The J gene is TRBJ2-1, the V gene TRBV27; D uncertain. The CDR3 sequence is 14 residues long. Looked up from germline, CDR1 is MNHEY and CDR2 is SMNVEV (reference sequence). V shed 4 bases and J shed 1 base, with 8 bases lying between them. The CDR3 DNA is TGTGCCAGCAGTTCCCGATTTTCCTACAATGAGCAGTTCTTC. It codes for CASSSRFSYNEQFF.

CDR3 protein: CASSYQFNEQFF. CDR3 coding DNA: TGTGCCAGCAGCTACCAATTCAATGAGCAGTTCTTC. The rearrangement links TRBV13 to TRBJ2-1, with unresolved D. The CDR3 is 12 residues long. Germline assignment: CDR1 PRHDT and CDR2 FYEKMQ (reference sequence). V lost 4 bases and J 6 bases, leaving 7 bases between the germline ends.

The chain joins TRBV6-4 to TRBJ2-1; TRBD1 aligns across 7 bases. CDR1 is MRHNA and CDR2 is SNTAGT in the germline V gene. This CDR3 comprises 16 residues. Germline trimming cut 6 bases from V and 3 bases from J; bases unmatched to any gene: 11. The CDR3 DNA follows: TGTGCCAGCAGCTCCGAAAGGGGGCTCCTCTACAATGAGCAGTTCTTC. This codes for CASSSERGLLYNEQFF.

The V call is TRBV7-2, the J call TRBJ1-6; no firm D call. Germline CDR1 reads SGHTA; CDR2 reads FQGNSA. Trimming removed 1 base at V and 6 bases at J, with 7 bases between. The CDR3 is 14 residues long. The chain's CDR3 is CASSLDPANSPLHF. The CDR3 DNA reads TGTGCCAGCAGCTTAGACCCTGCTAATTCACCCCTCCACTTT.

Comments on this clone: Distinct nucleotide sequences in the sample also encode this CDR3. The V and J genes are TRBV7-9 and TRBJ2-3; D unresolved. Germline CDR1 reads SEHNR; CDR2 reads FQNEAQ (reference sequence). Trimming removed 3 bases from V and 2 bases from J, with 3 bases in between. The CDR3 has 12 amino acids. The CDR3 spells CASSLDTDTQYF. The CDR3 DNA follows: TGTGCCAGCAGCTTGGACACAGATACGCAGTATTTT.